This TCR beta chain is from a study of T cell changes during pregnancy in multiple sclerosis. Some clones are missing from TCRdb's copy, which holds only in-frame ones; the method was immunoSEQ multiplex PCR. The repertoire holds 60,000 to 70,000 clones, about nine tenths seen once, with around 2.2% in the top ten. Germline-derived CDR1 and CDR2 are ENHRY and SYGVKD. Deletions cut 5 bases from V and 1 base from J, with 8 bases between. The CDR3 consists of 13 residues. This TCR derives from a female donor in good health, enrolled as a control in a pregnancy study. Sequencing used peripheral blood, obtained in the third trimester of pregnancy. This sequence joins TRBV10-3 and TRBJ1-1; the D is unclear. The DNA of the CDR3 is TGTGCCATCAGTTTCGAGGGGAACACTGAAGCTTTCTTT. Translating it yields CAISFEGNTEAFF.